This entry concerns a single TCR beta chain. The antigen is not known. This entry comes from a study of cytomegalovirus exposure and HLA in healthy donors. Study summary: An early data release held some 85 million unique TCRs from HLA-typed donors. Study-level points and caveats: Later analysis identified a missense DCLRE1C variant that was linked to TCR beta V- and J-gene trimming. Cytomegalovirus-associated TCR beta chains were listed, numbering 164. TCR sequences were mostly rare, though some public TCRs occurred in many donors.

CDR3 length: 14 residues. V gave up 8 bases and J gave up 1 base; unmatched junction bases: 3. Germline V gives CDR1 WSHSY, CDR2 SAAADI. In the PCR, 60 Vbeta and 13 Jbeta primers were used. Repertoires were generated with immunoSEQ multiplex PCR, while TCRdb's copy carries only in-frame clones and drops some. This table has 220,000 or so clones, roughly three quarters appearing once. The rearrangement links TRBV10-2 to TRBJ2-3; 10 bases agree with TRBD2. The clonotype comes from a man over 45 in good health and CMV-seronegative. The sample consisted of PBMCs. The CDR3 reads CASALAGGTDTQYF. CDR3 nucleotide sequence: TGCGCCAGCGCGCTAGCGGGAGGCACAGATACGCAGTATTTT.